Listed here are 25 T cell receptor beta chains from one sample, sequenced in a study of CD4 T cells in relation to SARS-CoV-2 and coronaviruses. Data came from immunoSEQ multiplex PCR; TCRdb stores just in-frame clones and leaves some out. Among some 40,000 clones, less than 85% were seen once, and the ten largest hold 4.5%. For these receptors, no antigen is known. Material for sequencing was naive CD4+ T cells from PBMCs, cultured in vitro. Sample subset: naive CD4+ T cells isolated by negative enrichment. These receptor sequences come from an adult with COVID-19.

This rearrangement joins TRBV25-1 to TRBJ1-2, with no clear D. CDR3 length equals 15 residues. Germline lookup yields CDR1 MGHDK and CDR2 SYGVNS. Trimming stripped 5 bases from V and 5 bases from J, with 18 bases between. CDR3 coding DNA: TGTGCCAGCAGTCCTAAGGACCGGCTAGGGTATGGCTACACCTTC. This gives the protein CASSPKDRLGYGYTF.

This clone was observed once. The chain employs TRBV7-9 and TRBJ2-2; no firm D call. There are 13 residues in the CDR3. Germline CDR1 SEHNR, CDR2 FQNEAQ (reference sequence). The V gene lost 5 bases and the J gene lost 6 bases, with 10 bases spanning the gap. The CDR3 region has the DNA TGTGCCAGCAGCCGAGTATACGCCGGGGAGCTGTTTTTT. Translated, it gives CASSRVYAGELFF. Complete variable domain (other parts from reference TRBV7-9 and TRBJ2-2): DTGVSQNPRHKITKRGQNVTFRCDPISEHNRLYWYRQTLGQGPEFLTYFQNEAQLEKSRLLSDRFSAERPKGSFSTLEIQRTEQGDSAMYLCASSRVYAGELFFGEGSRLTVL.

The V and J genes are TRBV5-1 and TRBJ1-2; unclear D gene. Germline CDR1 and CDR2: SGHRS and YFSETQ. V shed 2 bases and J shed 2 bases, with 10 bases lying between them. The CDR3 sequence is 14 residues long. As DNA, the CDR3 is TGCGCCAGCAGCTTCCCGGGCCAGAACTATGGCTACACCTTC. This codes for CASSFPGQNYGYTF.

CDR3 loop: CASRLLGVGNTIYF. Here the CDR3 DNA reads TGTGCCAGCAGGTTGCTTGGGGTCGGGAACACCATATATTTT. V and J are TRBV19 and TRBJ1-3; D unclear. V gave up 9 bases and J gave up 7 bases, with 19 bases separating them. In germline, CDR1 is LNHDA, CDR2 SQIVND (reference sequence). The CDR3 spans 14 residues.

The chain employs TRBV9 and TRBJ1-2, with D perhaps matching TRBD1 (6 bases). The length of the CDR3 is 16 residues. The V end was cut by 3 bases, the J end by 3 bases, with 18 bases between. Germline CDR1 is SGDLS and CDR2 is YYNGEE. The CDR3 DNA reads TGTGCCAGCAGCGGATTAGGGAGGGGGAGGGACTATGGCTACACCTTC. It translates to CASSGLGRGRDYGYTF.

The V call is TRBV7-2, the J call TRBJ2-3, with 8 bases identical to TRBD2. With V trimmed by 3 bases and J by 3 bases, 5 bases remained unmatched. This CDR3 has 15 amino acids. Germline V gene lookup returns CDR1 SGHTA and CDR2 FQGNSA. Written as DNA, the CDR3 is TGTGCCAGCAGCTTTAGCGGGGAGGGAACAGATACGCAGTATTTT. Its translation: CASSFSGEGTDTQYF.

This chain connects TRBV29-1 to TRBJ2-1; D may be TRBD2 (5 bases). CDR3 length: 15 amino acids. Per germline, CDR1 SQVTM and CDR2 ANQGSEA. Trimming took 0 bases from V and 2 from J, leaving 11 bases between them. The CDR3 DNA follows: TGCAGCGTTGAAGATCCGGAGGACGCCTACAATGAGCAGTTCTTC. This codes for CSVEDPEDAYNEQFF.

This clone has more than one count but fewer than ten. The genes are TRBV9 and TRBJ2-3; D is possibly TRBD2 (5 bases). The CDR3 length is 16 residues. Germline CDR1 reads SGDLS; CDR2 reads YYNGEE. The V and J ends lost 4 bases and 0 bases respectively, with 15 bases between them. This CDR3 is CASSRAGQRSTDTQYF. In DNA, the CDR3 is TGTGCCAGCAGCCGCGCCGGGCAGCGGAGCACAGATACGCAGTATTTT.

This clone is a singleton in its sample. The rearrangement joins TRBV7-2 to TRBJ2-5; a weak D match, TRBD2 (6 bases). Germline CDR1 SGHTA, CDR2 FQGNSA. This CDR3 is 14 amino acids long. The V gene lost 1 base and the J gene lost 5 bases, with 11 bases spanning the gap. The CDR3 is CASSLDGSAETQYF. CDR3 DNA sequence: TGTGCCAGCAGCTTAGACGGGAGCGCCGAGACCCAGTACTTC.

The V gene is TRBV9, the J gene TRBJ1-2; D call uncertain. This CDR3 is 13 amino acids long. V lost 0 bases to trimming and J lost 2 bases, with 5 bases between them. The germline CDR1 and CDR2 sequences are SGDLS and YYNGEE. The CDR3 region has the DNA TGTGCCAGCAGCGTAGACAAGAACTATGGCTACACCTTC. It codes for CASSVDKNYGYTF.

The V and J genes are TRBV14 and TRBJ1-6, with D perhaps matching TRBD1 (6 bases). Germline CDR1 and CDR2: SGHDN and FVKESK. The CDR3 contains 16 residues. Trimming took 1 base from V and 9 from J, leaving 16 bases between them. The CDR3 here is CASSQASGQGSSPLHF. Written as DNA, the CDR3 is TGTGCCAGCAGCCAAGCCTCCGGGCAGGGGAGTTCACCCCTCCACTTT.

The gene calls are TRBV6-5 and TRBJ2-1; D is tentatively TRBD1 or TRBD2 (5 bases each). This CDR3 region has 15 residues. Germline V gives CDR1 MNHEY, CDR2 SVGAGI. Trimming stripped 5 bases from V and 6 bases from J, with 17 bases between. CDR3 DNA sequence: TGTGCCAGCAGTCGGCCCGGGACCAACACCAATGAGCAGTTCTTC. The encoded protein is CASSRPGTNTNEQFF.

The chain couples TRBV9 to TRBJ2-7, with D maybe TRBD2 (6 bases). The CDR3 is 15 residues long. Germline CDR1 SGDLS, CDR2 YYNGEE. Trimming pared 0 bases from V and 0 bases from J, leaving 10 bases between. The DNA for the CDR3 is TGTGCCAGCAGCGTAGGGGGAGGCAACTCCTACGAGCAGTACTTC. Protein: CASSVGGGNSYEQYF.

The V and J genes are TRBV19 and TRBJ2-4; D ambiguous. From germline, CDR1 is LNHDA and CDR2 SQIVND (reference sequence). Trimming pared 4 bases from V and 3 bases from J, leaving 10 bases between. The CDR3 sequence is 14 residues long. CDR3 in amino acids: CASSRSQSKNIQYF. The CDR3, as DNA: TGTGCCAGTAGTAGATCGCAGAGCAAAAACATTCAGTACTTC. The full variable domain, in which reference TRBV19 and TRBJ2-4 provide the parts outside the CDR3, is DGGITQSPKYLFRKEGQNVTLSCEQNLNHDAMYWYRQDPGQGLRLIYYSQIVNDFQKGDIAEGYSVSREKKESFPLTVTSAQKNPTAFYLCASSRSQSKNIQYFGAGTRLSVL.

The rearrangement uses TRBV7-3 and TRBJ2-3, with D possibly matching TRBD2 (6 bases). CDR1 and CDR2 (germline): SGHTA, FQGTGA. This CDR3 contains 15 residues. V was shortened by 0 bases and J by 1 base, with 8 bases between the two germline ends. CDR3 loop: CASSLTGGGTDTQYF. The CDR3, as DNA: TGTGCCAGCAGCTTAACGGGCGGGGGCACAGATACGCAGTATTTT.

This chain joins TRBV27 and TRBJ2-1; 7 positions agree with TRBD1. This CDR3 has 16 amino acids. The germline V gene encodes CDR1 MNHEY and CDR2 SMNVEV (reference sequence). The V gene end was trimmed by 7 bases and the J gene end by 2 bases; junction bases not matched to a gene: 11. Here the CDR3 reads CASIPGTGQPYNEQFF. CDR3 DNA sequence: TGTGCCAGCATCCCGGGGACGGGACAGCCCTACAATGAGCAGTTCTTC.

The chain uses TRBV5-1 and TRBJ1-3; D is unresolved. The V gene's germline CDR1 is SGHRS and CDR2 YFSETQ. This CDR3 has 13 residues. Trimming removed 4 bases at V and 16 bases at J, with 21 bases between. The CDR3: CASSVSGAPTVYF. Here the CDR3 DNA reads TGCGCCAGCAGCGTTTCGGGAGCTCCGACGGTTTATTTT.

The gene calls are TRBV5-1 and TRBJ2-5; perhaps TRBD1 as D (6 bases). CDR1 is SGHRS and CDR2 is YFSETQ in the germline V gene. Trimming removed 0 bases at V and 5 bases at J, with 8 bases between. The CDR3 totals 13 residues. The DNA for the CDR3 is TGCGCCAGCAGCTTGGTGGGGGCGGAGACCCAGTACTTC. It codes for CASSLVGAETQYF.

V usage is TRBV11-1 and J usage is TRBJ2-7; weak D call: TRBD2 (6 bases). There are 16 residues in the CDR3. The germline CDR1 and CDR2 sequences are SGHAT and FQDESV (reference sequence). The germline V and J ends were trimmed by 4 bases and 3 bases, with 19 bases remaining between them. CDR3: CASSSPGRERSYEQYF. CDR3 in DNA: TGTGCCAGCAGCTCCCCAGGTCGGGAGCGGAGCTACGAGCAGTACTTC.

This clone was seen only a few times. The chain employs TRBV28 and TRBJ1-2; 8 bases are shared with TRBD1. Germline CDR1 MDHEN, CDR2 SYDVKM. The V gene end was trimmed by 2 bases and the J gene end by 4 bases; junction bases not matched to a gene: 3. The length of the CDR3 is 14 residues. The CDR3, as DNA: TGTGCCAGCAGTTTAGCAGGGGGCGTCTATGGCTACACCTTC. Protein product: CASSLAGGVYGYTF.

This clone occurred once. The chain joins TRBV2 to TRBJ2-1; 11 nucleotides agree with TRBD2. Germline trimming cut 8 bases from V and 10 bases from J; bases unmatched to any gene: 4. The CDR3 covers 12 residues. The germline CDR1 and CDR2 sequences are SNHLY and FYNNEI. The CDR3 loop is CASLLAGVEQFF. The DNA for the CDR3 is TGTGCCAGCCTACTAGCGGGAGTGGAGCAGTTCTTC.

The chain is built from TRBV25-1 and TRBJ2-1; a possible D gene is TRBD1 (5 bases). CDR3 length: 13 amino acids. V lost 0 bases to trimming and J lost 8 bases, with 8 bases between them. Germline values: CDR1 MGHDK, CDR2 SYGVNS. Here the CDR3 reads CASSEYPRDEQFF. The CDR3 nucleotides are TGTGCCAGCAGTGAATACCCCAGGGATGAGCAGTTCTTC.

The rearrangement links TRBV10-3 to TRBJ2-7, with TRBD1 matching 12 bases. Germline V gene sequence: CDR1 ENHRY, CDR2 SYGVKD. The V segment lost 0 bases and the J segment 7 bases; nucleotides outside the gene matches: 4. CDR3 length: 15 amino acids. CDR3 sequence: CAISESGTGGNEQYF. In DNA form, the CDR3 reads TGTGCCATCAGTGAGTCGGGGACAGGGGGCAATGAGCAGTACTTC.

This chain uses TRBV5-1 with TRBJ2-1; 9 bases line up with TRBD1. The CDR3 has 14 residues. The germline gives CDR1 SGHRS, CDR2 YFSETQ. Trimming took 4 bases from V and 8 from J; bases not matched to a gene: 7. CDR3 in amino acids: CASSPGTGIDEQFF. CDR3 in DNA: TGCGCCAGCAGCCCCGGGACAGGGATCGATGAGCAGTTCTTC.

This chain joins TRBV6-5 and TRBJ2-3; the D call may be TRBD1 or TRBD2 (5 bases each). CDR1 is MNHEY, CDR2 SVGAGI, per germline. This CDR3 spans 15 amino acids. The ends were cut back, 2 bases at V and 2 bases at J, with 11 bases in the middle. The CDR3 sequence: CASSYHPGTTDTQYF. The CDR3 DNA reads as TGTGCCAGCAGTTACCACCCAGGGACCACAGATACGCAGTATTTT.